A selection of T cell receptor beta chains follows, all from one sample in a study of T cell responses to AZD1222 COVID-19 vaccine. Here immunoSEQ multiplex PCR was the method, and the copy in TCRdb shows in-frame clones only, minus some. The sample shows fewer than 120,000 clones, about 88% of them seen only once. The specimen comprised peripheral blood, sampled on day 0 of AZD1222 vaccination. The receptors here all came from an adult in good health. Both conserved end residues are part of each CDR3. D genes are given only for firm matches. Some rows have no size entry. The others give once, few or many, or a class for an expanded clone.

size | J | V | D | CDR3 | DNA
NA | TRBJ1-2 | TRBV30 | NA | CAWRPGAVEGYTF | TGTGCCTGGCGCCCGGGAGCGGTGGAAGGCTACACCTTC
few | TRBJ2-1 | TRBV12-3/TRBV12-4 | NA | CASSFGLDEQFF | TGTGCCAGCAGTTTCGGGTTGGATGAGCAGTTCTTC
NA | TRBJ1-5 | TRBV4-1 | NA | CASSQDGHFLGQPQHF | TGCGCCAGCAGCCAAGATGGGCACTTTTTAGGTCAGCCCCAGCATTTT
NA | TRBJ2-1 | TRBV5-4 | NA | CASRDSNEQFF | TGTGCCAGCAGGGACTCCAATGAGCAGTTCTTC
NA | TRBJ1-2 | TRBV6-5 | NA | CASIMGTLLTYGYTF | TGTGCCAGCATAATGGGGACCTTGCTAACCTATGGCTACACCTTC
NA | TRBJ2-7 | TRBV7-9 | NA | CASSSAGAYEQYF | TGTGCCAGCAGCTCAGCAGGGGCCTACGAGCAGTACTTC
NA | TRBJ1-1 | TRBV9 | NA | CASSVDVSPTEAFF | TGTGCCAGCAGCGTAGACGTCAGCCCGACTGAAGCTTTCTTT
NA | TRBJ1-2 | TRBV3-1/TRBV3-2 | NA | CASSGRNYGYTF | TGTGCCAGCAGCGGGAGGAACTATGGCTACACCTTC
NA | TRBJ2-7 | TRBV20-1 | NA | CSAARVDEQYF | TGCAGTGCAGCCAGAGTGGACGAGCAGTACTTC
NA | TRBJ2-7 | TRBV7-4 | NA | CASSSAALVNEQYF | TGTGCCAGCAGCTCCGCTGCACTAGTTAACGAGCAGTACTTC
NA | TRBJ1-1 | TRBV14 | NA | CASSQFRTARGTEAFF | TGTGCCAGCAGCCAATTTAGGACAGCCCGTGGAACTGAAGCTTTCTTT
NA | TRBJ2-3 | TRBV30 | NA | CAWSEGRAADTQYF | TGTGCCTGGAGCGAAGGGCGGGCTGCAGATACGCAGTATTTT
NA | TRBJ1-2 | TRBV6-5 | NA | CATLAPSGGLGYTF | TGTGCCACCCTGGCCCCCTCGGGGGGCCTAGGCTACACCTTC
NA | TRBJ1-5 | TRBV3-1/TRBV3-2 | NA | CASSQDDGGGTSNQPQHF | TGTGCCAGCAGCCAAGATGACGGGGGGGGAACTAGCAATCAGCCCCAGCATTTT
many | TRBJ1-4 | TRBV12-5 | TRBD1 | CASGLMGQGARNEKLFF | TGTGCTAGTGGTTTGATGGGACAGGGGGCGCGGAATGAAAAACTGTTTTTT
few | TRBJ2-5 | TRBV5-5 | TRBD2 | CASSPLRTSGGQETQYF | TGTGCCAGCAGCCCCCTTAGGACTAGCGGGGGCCAAGAGACCCAGTACTTC
NA | TRBJ1-1 | TRBV2 | NA | CATHRAQGNTEAFF | TGTGCCACTCACAGGGCCCAAGGGAACACTGAAGCTTTCTTT
NA | TRBJ2-1 | TRBV9 | TRBD2 | CASNRLADYNEQFF | TGTGCCAGCAATCGACTAGCAGATTACAATGAGCAGTTCTTC
NA | TRBJ1-2 | TRBV6-5 | NA | CASNTNYGYTF | TGTGCCAGCAATACGAACTATGGCTACACCTTC
once | TRBJ1-1 | TRBV5-1 | NA | CASSLAAGALYTEAFF | TGCGCCAGCAGCCTGGCTGCGGGGGCACTGTACACTGAAGCTTTCTTT
once | TRBJ1-1 | TRBV3-1/TRBV3-2 | NA | CASSRSGAAFVTEAFF | TGTGCCAGCAGCCGGTCTGGGGCGGCGTTTGTCACTGAAGCTTTCTTT
NA | TRBJ2-4 | TRBV10-3 | TRBD2 | CAISDGEGPVLAKNIQYF | TGTGCCATCAGTGACGGGGAGGGGCCAGTACTAGCCAAAAACATTCAGTACTTC
NA | TRBJ1-3 | TRBV5-4 | TRBD1 | CASSTGTDRSGNTIYF | TGTGCCAGCAGCACGGGGACAGACCGCTCTGGAAACACCATATATTTT
NA | TRBJ2-7 | TRBV18 | TRBD1 | CASSPRQGSNEQYF | TGTGCCAGCTCGCCGAGACAGGGCTCGAACGAGCAGTACTTC
NA | TRBJ1-1 | TRBV19 | NA | CASSPPVTRNTEAFF | TGTGCCAGTAGCCCTCCGGTAACAAGGAACACTGAAGCTTTCTTT
NA | TRBJ2-1 | TRBV7-9 | TRBD2 | CASSLEGSGRYNEQFF | TGTGCCAGCAGCTTAGAAGGTAGCGGGAGATACAATGAGCAGTTCTTC
few | TRBJ1-1 | TRBV6-5 | NA | CASTPGGGNTEAFF | TGTGCCAGCACCCCGGGGGGGGGAAACACTGAAGCTTTCTTT
NA | TRBJ2-7 | TRBV29-1 | NA | CSVRTPRDHEQYF | TGCAGCGTGAGGACTCCAAGGGACCACGAGCAGTACTTC
NA | TRBJ2-1 | TRBV7-2 | NA | CASSLPAGANYNEQFF | TGTGCCAGCAGCTTACCGGCCGGGGCCAACTACAATGAGCAGTTCTTC
NA | TRBJ1-1 | TRBV6-5 | NA | CASSTRGVNTEAFF | TGTGCCAGCAGTACCCGAGGGGTGAACACTGAAGCTTTCTTT
NA | TRBJ2-2 | TRBV5-5 | NA | CASSLSGDTGELFF | TGTGCCAGCAGCTTGTCTGGGGATACCGGGGAGCTGTTTTTT
NA | TRBJ2-7 | TRBV7-2 | NA | CASSFGGHAEQYF | TGTGCCAGCAGCTTTGGGGGCCACGCCGAGCAGTACTTC
NA | TRBJ2-7 | TRBV7-8 | NA | CASSLTRERFNEQYF | TGTGCCAGCAGCTTAACGCGGGAACGGTTTAACGAGCAGTACTTC
NA | TRBJ1-2 | TRBV30 | NA | CAWTKGSGYRLLNYGYTF | TGTGCCTGGACCAAGGGGTCAGGGTACCGACTTCTTAACTATGGCTACACCTTC
NA | TRBJ2-5 | TRBV12-5 | NA | CASGLVPGQETQYF | TGTGCTAGTGGTTTGGTGCCAGGACAAGAGACCCAGTACTTC
NA | TRBJ1-3 | TRBV19 | NA | CASNKGTGNTIYF | TGTGCCAGTAACAAGGGAACTGGAAACACCATATATTTT
NA | TRBJ2-7 | TRBV29-1 | NA | CSVVFQDEQREQYF | TGCAGCGTTGTCTTCCAGGACGAGCAACGCGAGCAGTACTTC
NA | TRBJ1-1 | TRBV11-2 | NA | CASSALTGAGEAFF | TGTGCCAGCAGCGCCCTGACGGGGGCGGGTGAAGCTTTCTTT
NA | TRBJ1-4 | TRBV5-1 | TRBD1 | CASSLDGTGSEKLFF | TGCGCCAGCAGCTTGGATGGGACAGGGTCTGAAAAACTGTTTTTT
NA | TRBJ2-7 | TRBV9 | NA | CASSVESPYEQYF | TGTGCCAGCAGCGTAGAGTCCCCCTACGAGCAGTACTTC
NA | TRBJ2-1 | TRBV7-2 | TRBD2 | CASSPGLAVREQFF | TGTGCCAGCAGCCCTGGACTAGCGGTACGGGAGCAGTTCTTC
NA | TRBJ1-2 | TRBV5-4 | NA | CASSLVDQGGYTF | TGTGCCAGCAGCTTGGTAGATCAGGGCGGCTACACCTTC
NA | TRBJ2-1 | TRBV7-9 | TRBD2 | CASSLGPSGSMHNEQFF | TGTGCCAGCAGCTTAGGGCCTAGCGGGAGTATGCACAATGAGCAGTTCTTC
NA | TRBJ2-3 | TRBV21-1 | NA | CASSKGPAGVSSTDTQYF | TGTGCCAGCAGCAAAGGCCCAGCGGGAGTCTCTAGCACAGATACGCAGTATTTT
NA | TRBJ1-2 | TRBV5-4 | NA | CASSFPVDNYGYTF | TGTGCCAGCAGCTTCCCAGTCGATAACTATGGCTACACCTTC
NA | TRBJ2-5 | TRBV5-5 | NA | CASSFRTEQETQYF | TGTGCCAGCAGCTTCCGGACAGAACAAGAGACCCAGTACTTC
NA | TRBJ2-1 | TRBV5-1 | TRBD2 | CASSLGSGNMDEQFF | TGCGCCAGCAGCTTGGGTAGCGGGAATATGGATGAGCAGTTCTTC
NA | TRBJ1-2 | TRBV27 | NA | CASSLSGTVTGNYGYTF | TGTGCCAGCAGTTTATCAGGGACGGTAACGGGGAACTATGGCTACACCTTC
NA | TRBJ1-3 | TRBV9 | NA | CASSVAGRVSGNTIYF | TGTGCCAGCAGCGTAGCGGGCAGGGTCTCTGGAAACACCATATATTTT
once | TRBJ1-5 | TRBV18 | NA | CASSPEGPGNQPQHF | TGTGCCAGCTCACCAGAGGGGCCGGGCAATCAGCCCCAGCATTTT
NA | TRBJ2-2 | TRBV29-1 | TRBD1 | CGAWTGRNAGELFF | TGCGGCGCTTGGACAGGGAGGAACGCCGGGGAGCTGTTTTTT
NA | TRBJ1-6 | TRBV3-1/TRBV3-2 | NA | CASSPRDSNNSPLHF | TGTGCCAGCAGCCCCCGGGACTCTAATAATTCACCCCTCCACTTT
few | TRBJ2-3 | TRBV7-7 | TRBD2 | CASSLGTSGGTDTQYF | TGTGCCAGCAGCTTAGGGACTAGCGGGGGCACAGATACGCAGTATTTT
once | TRBJ2-7 | TRBV7-9 | NA | CASSPHGVNEQYF | TGTGCCAGCAGTCCTCACGGGGTAAACGAGCAGTACTTC
NA | TRBJ1-2 | TRBV5-4 | TRBD1 | CASSLGTGNSGNYGYTF | TGTGCCAGCAGCTTGGGGACAGGGAACAGCGGGAACTATGGCTACACCTTC
NA | TRBJ2-5 | TRBV9 | TRBD2 | CASSVAWLAEQETQYF | TGTGCCAGCAGCGTAGCGTGGCTAGCGGAACAAGAGACCCAGTACTTC
NA | TRBJ1-1 | TRBV7-2 | NA | CASSLGGRLGNTEAFF | TGTGCCAGCAGCTTAGGTGGGCGATTGGGAAACACTGAAGCTTTCTTT